This entry describes one T cell receptor (beta chain). Its cognate antigen is unknown. The sample is drawn from a study of OX40 agonist ivuxolimab in advanced cancers. For the study at large: Three patients showed partial responses: one hepatocellular carcinoma and two cutaneous melanoma cases. Findings and limits, study-wide: At 0.1 to 3.0 mg/kg and by week 6, CD4+ and CD8+ T cells in the blood had expanded clonally.

The CDR3 consists of 16 residues. Germline CDR1 is SGDLS and CDR2 is YYNGEE. With 4 bases removed from V and 0 bases from J, the gap between germline ends came to 15 bases. Some clones are missing from TCRdb's copy, which holds only in-frame ones; the method was immunoSEQ multiplex PCR. There are some 100,000 clones in the sample; around nine tenths occur only once, and around 0.31% lies in the top ten. The chain has TRBV9 and TRBJ2-3, with D unresolved. The sequence was obtained from an adult with an advanced solid tumor such as melanoma, head and neck, liver or kidney cancer. The specimen comprised CD4+ or CD8+ T cells sorted from blood, sampled in a trial of the OX40 agonist ivuxolimab. The CDR3 sequence is CASSQSPAPSTDTQYF. For the CDR3, the DNA is TGTGCCAGCAGCCAAAGCCCCGCCCCTAGCACAGATACGCAGTATTTT.